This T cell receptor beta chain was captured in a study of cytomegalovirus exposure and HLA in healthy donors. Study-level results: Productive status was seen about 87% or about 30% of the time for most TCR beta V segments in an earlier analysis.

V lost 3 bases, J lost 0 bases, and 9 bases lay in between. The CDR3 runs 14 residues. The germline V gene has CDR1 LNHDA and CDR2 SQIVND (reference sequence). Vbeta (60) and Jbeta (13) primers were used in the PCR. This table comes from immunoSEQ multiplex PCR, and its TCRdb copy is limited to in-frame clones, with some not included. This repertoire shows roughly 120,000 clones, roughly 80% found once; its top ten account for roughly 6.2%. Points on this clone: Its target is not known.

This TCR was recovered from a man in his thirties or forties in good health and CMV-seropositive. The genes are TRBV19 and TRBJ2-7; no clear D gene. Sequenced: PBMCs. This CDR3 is CASSMYHNSYEQYF. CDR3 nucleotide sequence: TGTGCCAGTAGTATGTATCACAACTCCTACGAGCAGTACTTC.